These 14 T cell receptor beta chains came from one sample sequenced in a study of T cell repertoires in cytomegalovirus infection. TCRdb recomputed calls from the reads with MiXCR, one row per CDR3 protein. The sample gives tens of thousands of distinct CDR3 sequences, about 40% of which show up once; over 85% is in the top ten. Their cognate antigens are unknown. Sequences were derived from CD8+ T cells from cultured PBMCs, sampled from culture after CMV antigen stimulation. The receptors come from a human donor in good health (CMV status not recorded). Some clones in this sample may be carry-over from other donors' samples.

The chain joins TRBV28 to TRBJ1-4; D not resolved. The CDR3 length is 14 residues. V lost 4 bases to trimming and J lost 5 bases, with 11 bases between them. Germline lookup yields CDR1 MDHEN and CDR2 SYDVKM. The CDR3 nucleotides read TGTGCCAGCAGTTCTTCCCGCCGGAATGAAAAACTGTTTTTT. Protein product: CASSSSRRNEKLFF. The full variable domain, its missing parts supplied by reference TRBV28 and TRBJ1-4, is DVKVTQSSRYLVKRTGEKVFLECVQDMDHENMFWYRQDPGLGLRLIYFSYDVKMKEKGDIPEGYSVSREKKERFSLILESASTNQTSMYLCASSSSRRNEKLFFGSGTQLSVL.

The CDR3: CASSIGQGNEQFF. For the CDR3, the DNA is TGTGCCAGCAGCATAGGACAGGGCAATGAGCAGTTCTTC. The V call is TRBV11-2, the J call TRBJ2-1, with 8 bases lining up with TRBD1. Germline CDR1 reads SGHAT; CDR2 reads FQNNGV. This CDR3 is built from 13 residues. After removal of 5 bases from V and 6 bases from J, the junction contained 3 bases not matched to a gene.

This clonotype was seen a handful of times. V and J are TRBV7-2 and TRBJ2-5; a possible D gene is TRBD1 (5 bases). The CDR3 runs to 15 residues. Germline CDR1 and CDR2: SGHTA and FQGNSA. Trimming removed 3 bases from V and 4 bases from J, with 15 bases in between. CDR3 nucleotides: TGTGCCAGCAGCTTTTGGCTCCTTCAGGGAGAGACCCAGTACTTC. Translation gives CASSFWLLQGETQYF.

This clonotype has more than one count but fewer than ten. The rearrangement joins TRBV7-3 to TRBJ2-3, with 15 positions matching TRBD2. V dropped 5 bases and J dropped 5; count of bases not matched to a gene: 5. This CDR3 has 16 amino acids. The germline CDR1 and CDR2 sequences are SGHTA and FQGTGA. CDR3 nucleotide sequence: TGTGCCAGCAGCCTAGGGACTAGCGGGGGGATAGATACGCAGTATTTT. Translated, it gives CASSLGTSGGIDTQYF.

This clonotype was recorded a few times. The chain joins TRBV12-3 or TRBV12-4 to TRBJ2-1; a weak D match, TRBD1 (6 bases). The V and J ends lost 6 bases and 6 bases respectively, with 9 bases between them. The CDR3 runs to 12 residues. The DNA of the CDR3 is TGTGCCAGCAGGGGGGCTAGCAATGAGCAGTTCTTC. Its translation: CASRGASNEQFF.

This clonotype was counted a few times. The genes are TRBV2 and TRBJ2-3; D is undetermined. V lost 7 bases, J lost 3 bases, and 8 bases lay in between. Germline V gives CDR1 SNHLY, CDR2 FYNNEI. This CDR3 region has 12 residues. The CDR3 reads CASIERTDTQYF. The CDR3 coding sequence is TGTGCCAGCATAGAGAGAACAGATACGCAGTATTTT.

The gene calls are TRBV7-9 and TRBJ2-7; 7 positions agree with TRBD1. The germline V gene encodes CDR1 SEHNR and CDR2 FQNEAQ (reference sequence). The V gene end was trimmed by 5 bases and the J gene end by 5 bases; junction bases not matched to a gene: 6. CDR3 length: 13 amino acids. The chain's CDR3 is CASSPTGSHEQYF. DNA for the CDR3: TGTGCCAGCAGCCCGACAGGGAGCCACGAGCAGTACTTC.

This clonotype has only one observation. The chain's CDR3 is CASSLFWRDTQYF. Written as DNA, the CDR3 is TGTGCCAGCAGTTTATTTTGGCGGGATACGCAGTATTTT. The chain employs TRBV12-3 or TRBV12-4 and TRBJ2-3; no firm D call. The V end lost 2 bases, the J end lost 6 bases, and 9 bases lay between the germline ends. CDR3 size: 13 residues.

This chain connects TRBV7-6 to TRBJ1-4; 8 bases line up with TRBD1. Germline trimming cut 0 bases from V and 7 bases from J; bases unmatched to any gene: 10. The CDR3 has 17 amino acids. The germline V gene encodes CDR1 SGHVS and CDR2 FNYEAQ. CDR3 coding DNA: TGTGCCAGCAGCTTAGCGCTCCAGGGGGCGTTTGGTGAAAAACTGTTTTTT. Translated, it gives CASSLALQGAFGEKLFF.

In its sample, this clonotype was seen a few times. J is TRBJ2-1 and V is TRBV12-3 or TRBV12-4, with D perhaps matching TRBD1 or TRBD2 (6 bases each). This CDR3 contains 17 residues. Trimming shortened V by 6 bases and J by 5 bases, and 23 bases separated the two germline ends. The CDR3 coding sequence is TGTGCCAGCAGCCCATTGTTCGGGGGCCGTATTAACAATGAGCAGTTCTTC. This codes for CASSPLFGGRINNEQFF.

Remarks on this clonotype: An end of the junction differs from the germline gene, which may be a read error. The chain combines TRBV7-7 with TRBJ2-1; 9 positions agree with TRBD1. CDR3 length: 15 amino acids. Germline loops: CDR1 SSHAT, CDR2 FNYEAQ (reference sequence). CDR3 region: CASSLGTGYNNEQFF. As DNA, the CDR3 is TGTGCTAGCAGCCTAGGGACAGGGTACAACAATGAGCAGTTCTTC.

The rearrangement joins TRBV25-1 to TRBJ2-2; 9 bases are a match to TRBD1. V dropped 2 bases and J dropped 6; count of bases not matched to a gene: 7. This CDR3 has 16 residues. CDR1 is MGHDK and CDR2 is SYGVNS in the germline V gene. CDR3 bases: TGTGCCAGCAGTGAACCAGGACAGGGGCCGTCCGGGGAGCTGTTTTTT. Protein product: CASSEPGQGPSGELFF.

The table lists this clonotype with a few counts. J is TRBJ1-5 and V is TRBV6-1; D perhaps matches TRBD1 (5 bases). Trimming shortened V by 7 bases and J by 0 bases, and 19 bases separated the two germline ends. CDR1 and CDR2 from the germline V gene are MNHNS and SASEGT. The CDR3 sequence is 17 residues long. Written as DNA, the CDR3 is TGTGCCAGCACCAAACTCCGGGGGGGGGATAGCAATCAGCCCCAGCATTTT. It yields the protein CASTKLRGGDSNQPQHF.

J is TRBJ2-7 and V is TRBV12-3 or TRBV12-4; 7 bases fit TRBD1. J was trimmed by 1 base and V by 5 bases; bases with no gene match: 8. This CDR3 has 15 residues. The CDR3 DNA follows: TGTGCCAGCAGTGGACGACAGGGTCCTTCCTACGAGCAGTACTTC. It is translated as CASSGRQGPSYEQYF.